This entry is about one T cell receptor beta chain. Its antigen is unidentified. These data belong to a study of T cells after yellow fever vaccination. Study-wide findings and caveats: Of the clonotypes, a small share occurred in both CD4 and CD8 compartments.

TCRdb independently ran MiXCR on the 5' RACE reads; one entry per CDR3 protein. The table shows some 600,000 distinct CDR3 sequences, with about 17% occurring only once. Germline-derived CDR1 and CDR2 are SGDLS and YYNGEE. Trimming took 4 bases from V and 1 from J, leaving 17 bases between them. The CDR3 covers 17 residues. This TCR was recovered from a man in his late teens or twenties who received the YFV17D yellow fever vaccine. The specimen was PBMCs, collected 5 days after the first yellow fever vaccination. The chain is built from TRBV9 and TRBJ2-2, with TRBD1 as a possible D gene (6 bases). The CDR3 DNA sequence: TGTGCCAGCAGCTCCCGCTCGGGGACATGGAACACCGGGGAGCTGTTTTTT. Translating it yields CASSSRSGTWNTGELFF. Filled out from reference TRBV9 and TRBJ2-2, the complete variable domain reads DSGVTQTPKHLITATGQRVTLRCSPRSGDLSVYWYQQSLDQGLQFLIQYYNGEERAKGNILERFSAQQFPDLHSELNLSSLELGDSALYFCASSSRSGTWNTGELFFGEGSRLTVL.